The 16 T cell receptor beta chains listed next were all sequenced from one sample in a study of cytomegalovirus exposure and HLA in healthy donors. Clones were read by immunoSEQ multiplex PCR, and TCRdb kept only the in-frame ones, dropping some. This table has about 73,000 clones, 70% to 90% appearing once. The sequencing sample was made of PBMCs. These receptor sequences come from a woman younger than 30 in good health and CMV-seropositive.

This chain links TRBV2 with TRBJ1-4; no clear D. CDR1 is SNHLY, CDR2 FYNNEI, per germline. Trimming took off 8 bases at V and 0 bases at J, with 16 bases between the two ends. The length of the CDR3 is 16 residues. The CDR3 spells CASVDRGPATNEKLFF. The CDR3 coding sequence is TGTGCCAGCGTGGACCGCGGGCCAGCAACTAATGAAAAACTGTTTTTT.

V and J are TRBV19 and TRBJ2-3, with 9 bases lining up with TRBD2. Germline V gives CDR1 LNHDA, CDR2 SQIVND (reference sequence). The CDR3 spans 15 residues. Trimming cost V 4 bases and J 4 bases; bases outside gene matches: 6. CDR3 sequence (DNA): TGTGCCAGTAGTAGGGCGGGAGGGCTTTCAGATACGCAGTATTTT. The encoded protein is CASSRAGGLSDTQYF.

This chain links TRBV4-2 with TRBJ1-3; the D is unclear. V was pared by 0 bases and J by 2 bases, with 5 bases between. There are 14 residues in the CDR3. Germline V gene lookup returns CDR1 LGHNA and CDR2 YNFKEQ. This CDR3 reads CASSQELTGNTIYF. CDR3 nucleotides: TGTGCCAGCAGCCAAGAATTAACTGGAAACACCATATATTTT.

This chain uses TRBV9 with TRBJ1-1; TRBD1 agrees at 7 bases. The V gene's germline CDR1 is SGDLS and CDR2 YYNGEE. The CDR3 length is 14 residues. V was clipped by 1 base and J by 4 bases; unmatched bases: 4. The CDR3: CASSVRQGATEAFF. The CDR3 DNA reads as TGTGCCAGCAGCGTACGACAGGGTGCCACTGAAGCTTTCTTT.

Within the sample, this clone is medium-sized (0.01 to 0.1%). The chain is built from TRBV7-9 and TRBJ2-1; unclear D gene. V was clipped by 5 bases and J by 6 bases, with 5 bases between them. The germline V gene encodes CDR1 SEHNR and CDR2 FQNEAQ (reference sequence). This CDR3 has 11 residues. This CDR3 reads CASSPGNEQFF. CDR3 DNA sequence: TGTGCCAGCAGCCCCGGCAATGAGCAGTTCTTC.

The chain combines TRBV6-1 with TRBJ1-5; possible D gene TRBD1, 5 bases. This CDR3 comprises 16 residues. V was cut by 1 base and J by 2 bases, with 12 bases left in between. The germline V gene encodes CDR1 MNHNS and CDR2 SASEGT. CDR3 amino acids: CASSEDEGAGNQPQHF. Written as DNA, the CDR3 is TGTGCCAGCAGTGAAGACGAAGGGGCTGGCAATCAGCCCCAGCATTTT.

Concerning this clone itself: One end of the junction does not line up with germline, which may come from a read error. V gene TRBV15 combines with J gene TRBJ2-7; 7 bases fit TRBD1. This CDR3 has 14 amino acids. The germline gives CDR1 LNHNV, CDR2 YYDKDF (reference sequence). This CDR3 reads CATSRHGARDSRLF. In DNA, the CDR3 is TGTGCCACCAGCAGACATGGGGCACGGGACAGCCGCCTTTTC. Drawing the rest from reference TRBV15 and TRBJ2-7, the complete variable domain is DAMVIQNPRYQVTQFGKPVTLSCSQTLNHNVMYWYQQKSSQAPKLLFHYYDKDFNNEADTPDNFQSRRPNTSFCFLDIRSPGLGDTAMYLCATSRHGARDSRLFGPGTRLTVT.

J is TRBJ2-2 and V is TRBV9; weak D call: TRBD2 (5 bases). The CDR3 is 16 amino acids. The germline V gene has CDR1 SGDLS and CDR2 YYNGEE. The germline V and J ends were trimmed by 0 bases and 0 bases, with 9 bases remaining between them. Written as DNA, the CDR3 is TGTGCCAGCAGCGTAGCAGCGGCTGCGAACACCGGGGAGCTGTTTTTT. Its translation: CASSVAAAANTGELFF. Variable domain in full (rest from reference TRBV9 and TRBJ2-2): DSGVTQTPKHLITATGQRVTLRCSPRSGDLSVYWYQQSLDQGLQFLIQYYNGEERAKGNILERFSAQQFPDLHSELNLSSLELGDSALYFCASSVAAAANTGELFFGEGSRLTVL.

This chain links TRBV6-5 with TRBJ1-2; TRBD1 might be the D (5 bases). The germline V gene encodes CDR1 MNHEY and CDR2 SVGAGI. This CDR3 comprises 14 residues. V was cut by 3 bases and J by 5 bases, with 13 bases left in between. For the CDR3, the DNA is TGTGCCAGCAGTTATTCGGGGGGACCTTATGGCTACACCTTC. Translated: CASSYSGGPYGYTF.

The genes are TRBV4-3 and TRBJ2-3; 16 positions match TRBD2. The CDR3 is 17 residues long. V lost 3 bases and J lost 4; bases outside the gene matches: 4. The V gene's germline CDR1 is LGHNA and CDR2 YSLEER. CDR3 loop: CASSQGLAGGAPDTQYF. The CDR3 coding sequence is TGCGCCAGCAGCCAGGGACTAGCGGGGGGGGCCCCAGATACGCAGTATTTT.

The gene calls are TRBV30 and TRBJ1-2, with D possibly TRBD1 on 5 matching bases. V lost 3 bases, J lost 7 bases, and 15 bases lay in between. CDR3 length: 13 residues. The germline CDR1 and CDR2 sequences are GTSNPN and SVGIG (reference sequence). The CDR3 DNA is TGTGCCTGGAGGGAGGGGAATATCGGTGGCTACACCTTC. This sequence encodes CAWREGNIGGYTF.

The V call is TRBV11-2, the J call TRBJ2-5; the D is unclear. Trimming removed 1 base at V and 5 bases at J, with 17 bases between. The CDR3 is made up of 16 amino acids. Germline V gene sequence: CDR1 SGHAT, CDR2 FQNNGV. CDR3 amino acids: CASSLVPRARSETQYF. The CDR3 DNA is TGTGCCAGCAGCTTAGTTCCCCGTGCTAGGAGCGAGACCCAGTACTTC. Full variable domain (remainder filled in from reference TRBV11-2 and TRBJ2-5): EAGVAQSPRYKIIEKRQSVAFWCNPISGHATLYWYQQILGQGPKLLIQFQNNGVVDDSQLPKDRFSAERLKGVDSTLKIQPAKLEDSAVYLCASSLVPRARSETQYFGPGTRLLVL.

The V call is TRBV6-1, the J call TRBJ2-3, with D perhaps TRBD2 (7 bases). Germline V gene data show CDR1 as MNHNS and CDR2 as SASEGT. V was shortened by 3 bases and J by 4 bases, with 11 bases between the two germline ends. The CDR3 loop spans 14 amino acids. The CDR3 region is CASSDGGGADTQYF. The CDR3 nucleotides are TGTGCCAGCAGTGACGGCGGGGGCGCAGATACGCAGTATTTT.

The rearrangement joins TRBV27 to TRBJ2-6, with D possibly matching TRBD1 (5 bases). CDR1 and CDR2 from the germline V gene are MNHEY and SMNVEV (reference sequence). The CDR3 totals 16 residues. Trimming stripped 1 base from V and 3 bases from J, with 10 bases between. The CDR3 nucleotides are TGTGCCAGCAGTTTATGGCAGGGTCTTGGGGCCAACGTCCTGACTTTC. Protein product: CASSLWQGLGANVLTF.

This chain uses TRBV30 with TRBJ2-1, with 11 positions matching TRBD2. The CDR3 loop spans 16 amino acids. The V gene end was trimmed by 0 bases and the J gene end by 5 bases; junction bases not matched to a gene: 6. The germline gives CDR1 GTSNPN, CDR2 SVGIG (reference sequence). DNA of the CDR3: TGTGCCTGGAGTGTCTGGACTAGCGGGCGAAACAATGAGCAGTTCTTC. It encodes CAWSVWTSGRNNEQFF.

The chain links TRBV6-6 to TRBJ2-7; TRBD2 matches at 8 bases. The CDR3 totals 14 residues. Germline trimming cut 0 bases from V and 6 bases from J; bases unmatched to any gene: 4. Germline V lookup: CDR1 MNHNY, CDR2 SVGAGI (reference sequence). In nucleotides, the CDR3 is TGTGCCAGCAGTTACTCGGGCGGGAGGAGCGAGCAGTACTTC. Protein: CASSYSGGRSEQYF.